This TCR beta chain was sequenced in a study of Ad26.COV2.S vaccination and SARS-CoV-2 variants. Across the whole study: Once, or twice with 56 days between doses, Ad26.COV2.S was given intramuscularly.

As to treatment: 15 to 20 received Ad26.COV2.S at low or high dose, single or two shots; 5 received placebo; per-sample allocation not given. After the first vaccine or placebo injection, samples were drawn on day 63. The germline CDR1 and CDR2 sequences are MNHEY and SVGAGI. V shed 6 bases and J 5 bases; nucleotides not matched to a gene: 5. The CDR3 sequence is 14 residues long. Findings and limits, study-wide: Vaccine and placebo recipients had comparable breadth of non-spike TCRs.

Produced via immunoSEQ multiplex PCR; TCRdb's table is partial and in-frame only. Of about 320,000 clones listed, 70% to 90% are singletons. About this clone: Its antigen is as yet unknown.

This receptor was taken from a person aged 18-65 years who received the Ad26.COV2.S COVID-19 vaccine or a placebo. The sequences come from peripheral blood, collected in a trial of Ad26.COV2.S vaccine versus placebo. This rearrangement joins TRBV6-5 to TRBJ2-5; 11 nucleotides align to TRBD2. The CDR3 coding sequence is TGTGCCAGCAGGGTAGCGGGGGGGCTGGAGACCCAGTACTTC. The encoded protein is CASRVAGGLETQYF.